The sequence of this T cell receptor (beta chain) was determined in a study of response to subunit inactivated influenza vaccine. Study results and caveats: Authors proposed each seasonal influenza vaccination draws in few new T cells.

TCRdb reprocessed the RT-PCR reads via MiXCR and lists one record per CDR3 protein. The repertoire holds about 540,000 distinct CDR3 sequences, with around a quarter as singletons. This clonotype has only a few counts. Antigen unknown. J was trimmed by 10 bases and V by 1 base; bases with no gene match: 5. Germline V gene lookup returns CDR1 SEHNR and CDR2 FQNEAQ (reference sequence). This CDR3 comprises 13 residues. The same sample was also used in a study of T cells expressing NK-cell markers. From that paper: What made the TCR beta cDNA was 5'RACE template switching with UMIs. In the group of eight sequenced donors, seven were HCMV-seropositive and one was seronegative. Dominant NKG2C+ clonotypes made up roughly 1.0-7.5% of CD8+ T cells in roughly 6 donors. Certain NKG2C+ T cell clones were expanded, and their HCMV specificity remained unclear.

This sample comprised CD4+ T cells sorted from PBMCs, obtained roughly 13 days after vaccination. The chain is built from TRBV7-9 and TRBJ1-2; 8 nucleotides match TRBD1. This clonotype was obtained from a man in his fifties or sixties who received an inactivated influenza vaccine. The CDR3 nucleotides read TGTGCCAGCAGCTTAGAAGGGACAGGAGACTACACCTTC. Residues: CASSLEGTGDYTF.